These 26 T cell receptor beta chains share one sample of origin, sequenced in a study of CD8 T cells in Susac syndrome. With random hexamers, roughly 0.45 to 1 ug RNA was reverse transcribed. Using its own MiXCR run on the immunoSEQ multiplex PCR reads, TCRdb lists one record per CDR3 protein. In the table there are hundreds of thousands of distinct CDR3 sequences, about 88% of which are singletons. The sequencing input was CD8+ T cells from PBMCs. These receptors were collected from a human donor with multiple sclerosis.

V usage is TRBV5-4 and J usage is TRBJ2-1; 8 nucleotides agree with TRBD1. Germline V lookup: CDR1 SGHNT, CDR2 YYREEE (reference sequence). CDR3 size: 17 residues. Trimming removed 5 bases from V and 5 bases from J; junction bases left unmatched: 15. The CDR3 sequence is CASSPAGTGGLHNEQFF. In DNA form, the CDR3 reads TGTGCCAGCAGTCCGGCGGGGACAGGAGGTTTGCACAATGAGCAGTTCTTC.

The CDR3 DNA follows: TGTGCCAGCAGCTTAACTGCGGGAGATCTTACCTACGAGCAGTACTTC. Protein: CASSLTAGDLTYEQYF. This chain joins TRBV7-8 and TRBJ2-7; 7 nucleotides line up with TRBD2. There are 16 residues in the CDR3. CDR1 and CDR2 (germline): SGHVS, FQNEAQ. V shed 2 bases, J shed 2 bases, and the junction held 9 bases outside the gene matches. The variable domain in full, completed from reference TRBV7-8 and TRBJ2-7, reads GAGVSQSPRYKVAKRGQDVALRCDPISGHVSLFWYQQALGQGPEFLTYFQNEAQLDKSGLPSDRFFAERPEGSVSTLKIQRTQQEDSAVYLCASSLTAGDLTYEQYFGPGTRLTVT.

The rearrangement joins TRBV15 to TRBJ1-5; D remains ambiguous. The CDR3 spans 15 residues. Per germline, CDR1 LNHNV and CDR2 YYDKDF (reference sequence). Trimming pared 6 bases from V and 0 bases from J, leaving 12 bases between. The CDR3 nucleotides are TGTGCCACCAGAGGACCAACAGATAGCAATCAGCCCCAGCATTTT. Protein sequence: CATRGPTDSNQPQHF.

The chain has TRBV29-1 and TRBJ2-5; D is unresolved. The V end was cut by 3 bases, the J end by 4 bases, with 9 bases between. The germline V gene encodes CDR1 SQVTM and CDR2 ANQGSEA. This CDR3 has 12 residues. The CDR3 region is CSVENPPETQYF. The CDR3, as DNA: TGCAGCGTTGAGAACCCCCCAGAGACCCAGTACTTC.

The V and J genes are TRBV2 and TRBJ1-5; D call uncertain. The length of the CDR3 is 16 residues. Germline assignment: CDR1 SNHLY and CDR2 FYNNEI. V lost 8 bases to trimming and J lost 3 bases, with 20 bases between them. The CDR3 region has the DNA TGTGCCAGCCGGGCCCATCCTGAGGGCATCAATCAGCCCCAGCATTTT. It yields the protein CASRAHPEGINQPQHF.

This chain joins TRBV27 and TRBJ1-2, with D possibly TRBD1 on 5 matching bases. The germline gives CDR1 MNHEY, CDR2 SMNVEV (reference sequence). This CDR3 contains 15 residues. Trimming left V 5 bases short and J 0 bases short, with 13 bases between. The CDR3 DNA reads as TGTGCCAGCAGTCTAGCTCAGGGAGCTAACTATGGCTACACCTTC. It codes for CASSLAQGANYGYTF.

The V and J genes are TRBV28 and TRBJ2-5, with a possible D match to TRBD2 (6 bases). The CDR3 covers 14 residues. Germline loops: CDR1 MDHEN, CDR2 SYDVKM. Trimming pared 8 bases from V and 2 bases from J, leaving 15 bases between. The CDR3 is CASHPRDSQETQYF. CDR3 sequence (DNA): TGTGCCAGCCACCCTAGGGACTCGCAAGAGACCCAGTACTTC.

The rearrangement links TRBV25-1 to TRBJ2-4; a possible D gene is TRBD2 (5 bases). The germline CDR1 and CDR2 sequences are MGHDK and SYGVNS. CDR3 size: 16 residues. V was shortened by 4 bases and J by 3 bases, with 16 bases between the two germline ends. The CDR3 sequence: CASSGFTRGFKNIQYF. CDR3 bases: TGTGCCAGCAGTGGTTTTACCCGGGGTTTCAAAAACATTCAGTACTTC.

This clonotype was seen only once. The V and J genes are TRBV30 and TRBJ2-7; D is possibly TRBD1 or TRBD2 (5 bases each). This CDR3 contains 14 residues. V lost 0 bases, J lost 5 bases, and 14 bases lay in between. Germline values: CDR1 GTSNPN, CDR2 SVGIG (reference sequence). This chain's CDR3 is CAWSVNWDGDEQYF. The CDR3 DNA reads as TGTGCCTGGAGTGTAAACTGGGACGGAGACGAGCAGTACTTC.

This chain joins TRBV7-9 and TRBJ2-5; a weak D match, TRBD1 (5 bases). Deletions cut 6 bases from V and 3 bases from J, with 14 bases between. The CDR3 runs 14 residues. Germline V gene lookup returns CDR1 SEHNR and CDR2 FQNEAQ (reference sequence). The CDR3 DNA follows: TGTGCCAGCAGTTCTCTAGGCAGGGAAGAGACCCAGTACTTC. Protein: CASSSLGREETQYF.

This chain joins TRBV7-2 and TRBJ2-3; possible D gene TRBD2, 6 bases. Germline V gene lookup returns CDR1 SGHTA and CDR2 FQGNSA. This CDR3 is built from 17 residues. Deletions cut 6 bases from V and 1 base from J, with 20 bases between. Here the CDR3 reads CASSSPPTRWGTDTQYF. CDR3 DNA: TGTGCCAGCAGTTCTCCGCCGACTAGATGGGGCACAGATACGCAGTATTTT. The full variable domain, completed using reference TRBV7-2 and TRBJ2-3, is GAGVSQSPSNKVTEKGKDVELRCDPISGHTALYWYRQSLGQGLEFLIYFQGNSAPDKSGLPSDRFSAERTGGSVSTLTIQRTQQEDSAVYLCASSSPPTRWGTDTQYFGPGTRLTVL.

The chain is built from TRBV5-1 and TRBJ1-1; possible D gene TRBD1, 5 bases. With 7 bases removed from V and 2 bases from J, the gap between germline ends came to 12 bases. CDR1 and CDR2 (germline): SGHRS, YFSETQ. The CDR3 spans 13 residues. The DNA for the CDR3 is TGCGCCAGCGGAGGGACGGTCAACACTGAAGCTTTCTTT. It yields the protein CASGGTVNTEAFF.

This sequence joins TRBV7-9 and TRBJ2-7; the D call may be TRBD1 or TRBD2 (5 bases each). V was clipped by 2 bases and J by 0 bases, with 8 bases between them. CDR3 length: 14 residues. Germline values: CDR1 SEHNR, CDR2 FQNEAQ (reference sequence). The CDR3 coding sequence is TGTGCCAGCAGCTTAATCGGGACCTCCTACGAGCAGTACTTC. Protein sequence: CASSLIGTSYEQYF.

The J gene is TRBJ2-5, the V gene TRBV5-1; D unclear. Per the germline V gene, CDR1 is SGHRS and CDR2 is YFSETQ. Deletions cut 0 bases from V and 12 bases from J, with 12 bases between. The CDR3 totals 12 residues. The CDR3 DNA follows: TGCGCCAGCAGCTTGGACGGAAATAGGGAGTACTTC. This gives the protein CASSLDGNREYF.

This chain connects TRBV28 to TRBJ1-1, with 10 bases aligning to TRBD1. The CDR3 covers 17 residues. CDR1 and CDR2 from the germline V gene are MDHEN and SYDVKM. With V trimmed by 7 bases and J by 1 base, 12 bases remained unmatched. As DNA, the CDR3 is TGTGCCAGCACCGCGCCGGGACAGGGGAGAAGGAACACTGAAGCTTTCTTT. Translating gives CASTAPGQGRRNTEAFF.

The chain joins TRBV9 to TRBJ2-2; a weak D match, TRBD1 (6 bases). The CDR3 runs 17 residues. Trimming shortened V by 4 bases and J by 3 bases, and 19 bases separated the two germline ends. CDR1 is SGDLS and CDR2 is YYNGEE in the germline V gene. CDR3 amino acids: CASSLGGRGMYTGELFF. The CDR3 DNA is TGTGCCAGCAGCTTAGGAGGTAGGGGGATGTACACCGGGGAGCTGTTTTTT. Combining the CDR3 with reference TRBV9 and TRBJ2-2 gives the whole variable domain DSGVTQTPKHLITATGQRVTLRCSPRSGDLSVYWYQQSLDQGLQFLIQYYNGEERAKGNILERFSAQQFPDLHSELNLSSLELGDSALYFCASSLGGRGMYTGELFFGEGSRLTVL.

The chain links TRBV25-1 to TRBJ2-6; D remains unclear. The CDR3 spans 16 residues. The V end was cut by 3 bases, the J end by 0 bases, with 9 bases between. Germline V gene data show CDR1 as MGHDK and CDR2 as SYGVNS. The CDR3 protein is CASSESTLSGANVLTF. Here the CDR3 DNA reads TGTGCCAGCAGTGAGAGCACCCTCTCTGGGGCCAACGTCCTGACTTTC. Drawing the rest from reference TRBV25-1 and TRBJ2-6, the complete variable domain is EADIYQTPRYLVIGTGKKITLECSQTMGHDKMYWYQQDPGMELHLIHYSYGVNSTEKGDLSSESTVSRIRTEHFPLTLESARPSHTSQYLCASSESTLSGANVLTFGAGSRLTVL.

The rearrangement links TRBV24-1 to TRBJ1-2, with D maybe TRBD1 (5 bases). The length of the CDR3 is 15 residues. The germline V gene encodes CDR1 KGHDR and CDR2 SFDVKD. V lost 4 bases and J lost 8, with 19 bases in between. CDR3 protein: CATSERGRRGDGYTF. The CDR3 DNA reads TGTGCCACCAGTGAGAGGGGACGGCGGGGAGACGGCTACACCTTC.

The chain has TRBV5-1 and TRBJ2-1, with D possibly matching TRBD2 (6 bases). Germline loops: CDR1 SGHRS, CDR2 YFSETQ. CDR3 length equals 17 residues. Trimming took 1 base from V and 0 from J, leaving 14 bases between them. CDR3 in amino acids: CASSLTQLAFSYNEQFF. In DNA form, the CDR3 reads TGCGCCAGCAGCTTGACTCAACTAGCCTTCTCCTACAATGAGCAGTTCTTC.

The chain uses TRBV5-6 and TRBJ2-3, with D perhaps TRBD1 (5 bases). The CDR3 has 15 amino acids. Germline CDR1 and CDR2: SGHDT and YYEEEE. The V and J ends lost 0 bases and 5 bases respectively, with 13 bases between them. CDR3 in DNA: TGTGCCAGCAGCTTGGGTGGGGCGGAAGGAGATACGCAGTATTTT. Its protein product is CASSLGGAEGDTQYF. Looking up the rest from reference TRBV5-6 and TRBJ2-3 gives the full variable domain: DAGVTQSPTHLIKTRGQQVTLRCSPKSGHDTVSWYQQALGQGPQFIFQYYEEEERQRGNFPDRFSGHQFPNYSSELNVNALLLGDSALYLCASSLGGAEGDTQYFGPGTRLTVL.

The J gene is TRBJ2-2, the V gene TRBV11-2; 7 bases are shared with TRBD1. Germline CDR1 SGHAT, CDR2 FQNNGV. The CDR3 sequence is 16 residues long. The V gene end was trimmed by 4 bases and the J gene end by 6 bases; junction bases not matched to a gene: 11. This CDR3 reads CASSSPDRVQAGELFF. The CDR3 nucleotides are TGTGCCAGCAGCTCCCCTGACAGGGTTCAGGCCGGGGAGCTGTTTTTT.

This clonotype was recorded only once. CDR3 region: CASSAGLEAFF. The CDR3 DNA reads TGTGCCAGCAGCGCGGGACTCGAAGCTTTCTTT. The rearrangement joins TRBV7-9 to TRBJ1-1; D possibly corresponds to TRBD1 (5 bases). Trimming left V 5 bases short and J 8 bases short, with 9 bases between. Looked up from germline, CDR1 is SEHNR and CDR2 is FQNEAQ (reference sequence). CDR3 length: 11 amino acids. Based on the CDR3 plus reference TRBV7-9 and TRBJ1-1, the full variable domain is DTGVSQNPRHKITKRGQNVTFRCDPISEHNRLYWYRQTLGQGPEFLTYFQNEAQLEKSRLLSDRFSAERPKGSFSTLEIQRTEQGDSAMYLCASSAGLEAFFGQGTRLTVV.

This clonotype is a singleton in its sample. The chain uses TRBV27 and TRBJ1-4; D might be TRBD1 (6 bases). The germline V gene encodes CDR1 MNHEY and CDR2 SMNVEV (reference sequence). V was trimmed by 3 bases and J by 7 bases, leaving 12 bases between them. The CDR3 contains 14 residues. The CDR3 bases are TGTGCCAGCAGTTTCTCTGGGGGCGGTGAAAAACTGTTTTTT. This codes for CASSFSGGGEKLFF.

This sequence joins TRBV6-5 and TRBJ2-7, with 8 bases matching TRBD2. V lost 2 bases to trimming and J lost 0 bases; unmatched junction nucleotides: 6. The CDR3 has 16 residues. The germline V gene has CDR1 MNHEY and CDR2 SVGAGI. CDR3 sequence: CASSYPRAGDSYEQYF. DNA of the CDR3: TGTGCCAGCAGTTACCCCCGAGCGGGGGACTCCTACGAGCAGTACTTC.

The chain recombines TRBV6-1 with TRBJ2-7; 11 bases are a match to TRBD2. Losses at the gene ends were 8 bases for V and 2 bases for J; bases not matched to a gene: 8. The CDR3 consists of 15 residues. CDR1 MNHNS and CDR2 SASEGT come from the germline V gene. The CDR3, as DNA: TGTGCCAGCGGTACAGGGACTAGCGGAGCCTACGAGCAGTACTTC. It specifies CASGTGTSGAYEQYF.

The chain uses TRBV6-5 and TRBJ2-7, with 8 bases aligning to TRBD2. After removal of 3 bases from V and 4 bases from J, the junction contained 11 bases not matched to a gene. The CDR3 runs to 16 residues. Germline V gene data show CDR1 as MNHEY and CDR2 as SVGAGI. CDR3 sequence (DNA): TGTGCCAGCAGTTATCTTAGGACTAGCTCGGAATACGAGCAGTACTTC. Amino acids: CASSYLRTSSEYEQYF.